This T cell receptor (beta chain) emerged from a study of molecular identifiers for immune sequencing clone quantification. Study results and caveats: One cell's worth of spiked Jurkat TCR RNA was reportedly detectable among 850,000 to 1,000,000 naive cells.

Notes on this clonotype: What it recognizes is unknown.

Naive CD8 T cells were FACS-sorted by CD8+CD4-CCR7+CD45RA+ markers. The length of the CDR3 is 15 residues. Germline CDR1 reads DFQATT; CDR2 reads SNEGSKA (reference sequence). Trimming left V 5 bases short and J 5 bases short, with 21 bases between. In preparing bulk TCR libraries, previously described methods and listed TCR primers were used. TCRdb recomputed calls from the PCR reads with MiXCR, one row per CDR3 protein. The table shows about 510,000 distinct CDR3 sequences, with 20% to 25% occurring only once. The sequenced sample was naive CD8+ T cells from blood, with Jurkat cell RNA spiked in. Indicated subset: FACS-sorted CD8+CD4-CCR7+CD45RA+ naive T cells. This chain joins TRBV20-1 and TRBJ2-5; perhaps TRBD1 as D (5 bases). The clonotype originates from a human donor in good health. Some libraries in this study had Jurkat cell RNA spiked in. The CDR3 DNA reads TGCAGTGCTCCGAGGTCCAGGGCCCCGGCGGAGACCCAGTACTTC. As protein: CSAPRSRAPAETQYF.